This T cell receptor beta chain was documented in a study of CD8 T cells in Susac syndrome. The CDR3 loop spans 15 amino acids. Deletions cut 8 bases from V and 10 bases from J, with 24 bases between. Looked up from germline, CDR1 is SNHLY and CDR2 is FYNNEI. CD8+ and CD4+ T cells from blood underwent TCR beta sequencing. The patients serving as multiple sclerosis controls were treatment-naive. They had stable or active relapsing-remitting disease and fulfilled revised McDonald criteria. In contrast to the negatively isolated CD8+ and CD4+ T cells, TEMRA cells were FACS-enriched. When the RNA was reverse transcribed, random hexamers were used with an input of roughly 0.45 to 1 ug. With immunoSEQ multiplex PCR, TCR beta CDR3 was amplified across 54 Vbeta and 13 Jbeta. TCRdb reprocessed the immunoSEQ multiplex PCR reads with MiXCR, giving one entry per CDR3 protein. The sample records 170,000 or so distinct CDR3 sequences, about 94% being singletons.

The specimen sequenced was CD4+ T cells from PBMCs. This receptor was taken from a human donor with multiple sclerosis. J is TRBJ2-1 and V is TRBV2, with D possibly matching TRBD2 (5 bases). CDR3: CASSRALTGNWEQFF. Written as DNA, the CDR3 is TGTGCCAGCTCCCGAGCCCTGACGGGGAATTGGGAGCAGTTCTTC.